The sequence of this T cell receptor beta chain was determined in a study of T cell responses to AZD1222 COVID-19 vaccine. Broader study findings: The peak T cell response came first, and repertoires were sampled only after it.

Here immunoSEQ multiplex PCR was the method, and the copy in TCRdb shows in-frame clones only, minus some. The sample shows roughly 100,000 clones, approximately 86% of them seen only once. CDR3 length: 17 amino acids. Germline-derived CDR1 and CDR2 are ENHRY and SYGVKD. The ends lost 5 bases at V and 4 bases at J; junction bases unmatched: 12. The table lists this clone with a few counts. Its antigen is undetermined. The specimen comprised peripheral blood, sampled 28 days after the second dose of the MenACWY control vaccine. This sequence joins TRBV10-3 and TRBJ1-2; TRBD1 agrees at 11 bases. This TCR was recovered from an adult who received the MenACWY meningococcal vaccine as a control. CDR3 region: CAISSDLIGQGAYGYTF. CDR3 nucleotides: TGTGCCATCAGTTCAGATTTAATTGGACAGGGGGCCTATGGCTACACCTTC.